The source of this TCR beta chain is a study of cytomegalovirus exposure and HLA in healthy donors. It was with 60 Vbeta and 13 Jbeta primers that the PCR ran. TCRdb keeps only in-frame clones here, not all; method: immunoSEQ multiplex PCR. The top ten hold 1.3% of the sample, which has approximately 170,000 clones, about 84% seen once. Looked up from germline, CDR1 is SEHNR and CDR2 is FQNEAQ (reference sequence). Trimming removed 4 bases at V and 2 bases at J, with 9 bases between. The CDR3 length is 13 residues. Sequenced: PBMCs. This receptor was obtained from a man in his fifties in good health and CMV-seropositive. The rearrangement links TRBV7-9 to TRBJ2-7; D is possibly TRBD2 (7 bases). CDR3 in DNA: TGTGCCAGCAGCTCCGGGGGGCCCTACGAGCAGTACTTC. Protein sequence: CASSSGGPYEQYF.